This T cell receptor beta chain is drawn from a study of CD8+ T cells in alopecia areata. Study context: In an open-label trial, patients got 5 to 10 mg tofacitinib twice daily.

TCR sequencing used cDNA made by reverse transcription of extracted RNA. Here immunoSEQ multiplex PCR was the method, and the copy in TCRdb shows in-frame clones only, minus some. The sample lists roughly 40,000 clones, under 70% occurring once. The treatment: oral pan-JAK inhibitor, 5-10 mg twice daily. T lymphocytes (CD4+ and CD8+) were sorted from PBMCs. CDR1 SGDLS and CDR2 YYNGEE come from the germline V gene. V trimming: 3 bases; J trimming: 3 bases; junction bases outside the gene matches: 13. CDR3 length: 17 residues. By sample fraction, this clone is medium-sized. This clonotype was obtained from a human donor with alopecia areata. Here the sequenced sample was CD8+ T cells sorted from blood, taken at week 4, from a patient treated with tofacitinib. The genes are TRBV9 and TRBJ2-3; TRBD1 matches at 7 bases. The CDR3 loop reads CASSGRPDRVLTDTQYF. The CDR3 bases are TGTGCCAGCAGCGGACGCCCCGACAGGGTTTTAACAGATACGCAGTATTTT.